This T cell receptor beta chain was found in a study of blood T cell repertoires in COVID-19. Study background: COVID-19 samples collected from the United States, Italy and Spain covered acute and convalescent phases. Sample material is recorded as cDNA or gDNA derived from T cells, B-cell-depleted T cells, or PBMCs.

The CDR3 has 17 amino acids. Germline assignment: CDR1 SGHRS and CDR2 YFSETQ. V lost 5 bases and J 1 base, leaving 21 bases between the germline ends. Under the authors' procedure: Counts of nucleated cells, estimated from reference gene primer amplification, were obtained. Profiling relied on immunoSEQ multiplex PCR, and the TCRdb table lists in-frame clones only, not all of them. The V and J calls and clone size are taken from that table; D and trimming were inferred from the DNA. The repertoire holds some 250,000 clones, 80% to 90% seen once, with 4.2% in the top ten. The sequenced sample was peripheral blood. The rearrangement joins TRBV5-1 to TRBJ1-2; maybe TRBD1 (6 bases). The receptor was derived from a man in his fifties or sixties with acute or convalescent COVID-19. Here the CDR3 DNA reads TGCGCCAGCAGTCCTAACACAGGGCCGGCGGTTAACTATGGCTACACCTTC. Amino acids: CASSPNTGPAVNYGYTF.